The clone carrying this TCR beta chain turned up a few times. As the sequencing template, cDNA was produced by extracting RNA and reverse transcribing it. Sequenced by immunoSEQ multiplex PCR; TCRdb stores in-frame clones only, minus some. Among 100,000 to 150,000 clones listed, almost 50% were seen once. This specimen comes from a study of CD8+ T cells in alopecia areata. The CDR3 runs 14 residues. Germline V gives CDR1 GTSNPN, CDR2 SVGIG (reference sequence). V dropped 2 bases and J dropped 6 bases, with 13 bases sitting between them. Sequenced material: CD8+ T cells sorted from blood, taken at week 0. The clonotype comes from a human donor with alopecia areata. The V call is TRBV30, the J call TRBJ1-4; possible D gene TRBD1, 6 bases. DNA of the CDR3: TGTGCCTGGAGTCCAGGGGTCTGGGATGAAAAACTGTTTTTT. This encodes CAWSPGVWDEKLFF.